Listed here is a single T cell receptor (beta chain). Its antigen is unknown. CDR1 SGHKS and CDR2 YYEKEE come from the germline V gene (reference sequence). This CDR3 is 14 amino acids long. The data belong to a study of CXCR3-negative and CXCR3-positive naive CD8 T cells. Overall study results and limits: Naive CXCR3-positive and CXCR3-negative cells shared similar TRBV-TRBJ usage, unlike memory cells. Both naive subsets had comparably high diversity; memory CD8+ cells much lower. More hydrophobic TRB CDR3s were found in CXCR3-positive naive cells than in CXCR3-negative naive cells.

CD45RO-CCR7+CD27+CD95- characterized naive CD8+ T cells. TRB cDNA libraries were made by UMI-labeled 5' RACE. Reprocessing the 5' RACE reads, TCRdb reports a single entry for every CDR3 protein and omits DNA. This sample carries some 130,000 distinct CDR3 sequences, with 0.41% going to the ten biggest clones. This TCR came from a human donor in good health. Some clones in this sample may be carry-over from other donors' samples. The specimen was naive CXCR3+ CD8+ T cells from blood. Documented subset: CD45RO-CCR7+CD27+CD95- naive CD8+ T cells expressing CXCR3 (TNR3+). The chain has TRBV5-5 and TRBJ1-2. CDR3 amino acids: CASSWGTLGYGYTF.